One and the same sample provided the 8 T cell receptor beta chains below, sequenced in a study of tumor-infiltrating lymphocytes in oesophageal squamous cell carcinoma. TCRdb redid the calling of the PCR reads with MiXCR, one entry per CDR3 protein. The top ten clones hold about 12% of a sample with over 10,000 distinct CDR3 sequences, under 60% of them seen once. The sample comprised blood. These receptors were taken from a female donor with esophageal squamous cell carcinoma.

Remarks on this clonotype: A read error may account for a junction end that differs from germline. The CDR3 DNA reads TGCGCCAGCAGCTTGGCTTTCGGCCAAGGAACCGGGGAGCTGTTTTTT. Its translation is CASSLAFGQGTGELFF. The rearrangement links TRBV5-5 to TRBJ2-2; D call uncertain. Germline-derived CDR1 and CDR2 are SGHKS and YYEKEE (reference sequence). The CDR3 consists of 16 residues. Full variable domain (outside the CDR3, taken from reference TRBV5-5 and TRBJ2-2): DAGVTQSPTHLIKTRGQQVTLRCSPISGHKSVSWYQQVLGQGPQFIFQYYEKEERGRGNFPDRFSARQFPNYSSELNVNALLLGDSALYLCASSLAFGQGTGELFFGEGSRLTVL.

The V and J genes are TRBV6-1 and TRBJ1-6; tentative D call: TRBD1 (5 bases). Between the trimmed V and J ends, which lost 6 bases and 0 bases, there was a span of 12 bases. Germline CDR1 is MNHNS and CDR2 is SASEGT. This CDR3 comprises 16 residues. The CDR3 loop is CASSAGISSYNSPLHF. Written as DNA, the CDR3 is TGTGCCAGCAGCGCAGGGATTAGCTCCTATAATTCACCCCTCCACTTT.

Of note for this clonotype: Just one base apart from a much larger clone, this may be a read error. The rearrangement joins TRBV10-2 to TRBJ2-5; D is tentatively TRBD1 or TRBD2 (5 bases each). The DNA end is a closer match to TRBJ2-1, so the J assignment may be wrong. Germline CDR1 is WSHSY and CDR2 is SAAADI. The CDR3 is 14 amino acids. The CDR3 region has the DNA TGCGCCAGCAGTGAGCCGGGACCGCACTACGAGCAGTTCTTC. This codes for CASSEPGPHYEQFF.

The V call is TRBV7-6, the J call TRBJ2-5; 12 positions match TRBD1. TRBJ2-7 matches the DNA end more closely, so the J call is doubtful. The CDR3 has 15 residues. Germline V lookup: CDR1 SGHVS, CDR2 FNYEAQ. In DNA, the CDR3 is TGTGCCAGCAGCGCGGGACAGGGGGCATCCTACGAGCAGTACTTC. Its protein is CASSAGQGASYEQYF.

To note about this clonotype: Because the CDR3 is missing its conserved closing phenylalanine or tryptophan, this is likely a read error. No DNA is shown, since the ends of the CDR3 on it are uncertain; the CDR3 is the one TCRdb lists. The chain joins TRBV7-9 to TRBJ2-5. CDR1 and CDR2 (germline): SEHNR, FQNEAQ (reference sequence). From its first to its last residue, the CDR3 has 14 amino acids. The CDR3 loop reads CASSLSGDGYTFGS.

About this clonotype itself: Mismatch with germline at one junction end may stem from a read error. The chain carries TRBV6-2 or TRBV6-3 and TRBJ2-6; D gene ambiguous. The CDR3 runs to 12 residues. Germline CDR1 is MNHEY and CDR2 is SVGEGT. The CDR3 DNA follows: TGTGCCAGCAGCAACTATAATTCACCCCTCCACTTC. It translates to CASSNYNSPLHF.

This clonotype came up many times. The chain employs TRBV5-5 and TRBJ1-3, with D hard to call. This CDR3 is built from 16 residues. Trimming took 1 base from V and 0 from J, leaving 11 bases between them. From germline, CDR1 is SGHKS and CDR2 YYEKEE (reference sequence). CDR3: CASSLNDPSSGNTIYF. The CDR3 coding sequence is TGTGCCAGCAGCTTGAATGACCCATCCTCTGGAAACACCATATATTTT.

This chain's CDR3 is CASGTFGAGPYNEQFF. For the CDR3, the DNA is TGTGCCAGCGGTACTTTTGGGGCTGGCCCCTACAATGAGCAGTTCTTC. V and J are TRBV28 and TRBJ2-1, with a tentative D call TRBD1 (5 bases). The length of the CDR3 is 16 residues. The germline V gene encodes CDR1 MDHEN and CDR2 SYDVKM. The ends were cut back, 8 bases at V and 2 bases at J, with 19 bases in the middle.